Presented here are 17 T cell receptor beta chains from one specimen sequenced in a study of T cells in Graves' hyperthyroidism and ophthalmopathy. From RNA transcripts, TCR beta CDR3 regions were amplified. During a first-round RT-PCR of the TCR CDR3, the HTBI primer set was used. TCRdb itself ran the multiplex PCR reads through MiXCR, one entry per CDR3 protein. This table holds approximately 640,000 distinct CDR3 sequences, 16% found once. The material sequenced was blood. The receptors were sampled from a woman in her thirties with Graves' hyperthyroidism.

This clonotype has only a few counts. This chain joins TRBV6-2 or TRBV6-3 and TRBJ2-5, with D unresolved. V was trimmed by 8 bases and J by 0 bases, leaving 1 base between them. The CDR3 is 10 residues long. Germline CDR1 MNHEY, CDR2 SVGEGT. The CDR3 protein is CASYQETQYF. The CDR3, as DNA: TGTGCCAGCTACCAAGAGACCCAGTACTTC.

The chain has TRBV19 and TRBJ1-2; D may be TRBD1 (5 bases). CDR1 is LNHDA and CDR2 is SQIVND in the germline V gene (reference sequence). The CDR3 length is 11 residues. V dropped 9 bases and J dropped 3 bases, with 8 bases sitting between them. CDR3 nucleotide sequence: TGTGCCAGCGGGGCCTACTATGGCTACACCTTC. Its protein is CASGAYYGYTF.

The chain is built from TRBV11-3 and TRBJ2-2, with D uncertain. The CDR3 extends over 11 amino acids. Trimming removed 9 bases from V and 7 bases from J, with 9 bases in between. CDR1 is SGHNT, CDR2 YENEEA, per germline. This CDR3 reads CASTLSGELFF. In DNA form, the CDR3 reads TGTGCCAGTACTCTTAGCGGGGAGCTGTTTTTT. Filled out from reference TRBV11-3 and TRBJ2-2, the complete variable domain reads EAGVVQSPRYKIIEKKQPVAFWCNPISGHNTLYWYLQNLGQGPELLIRYENEEAVDDSQLPKDRFSAERLKGVDSTLKIQPAELGDSAVYLCASTLSGELFFGEGSRLTVL.

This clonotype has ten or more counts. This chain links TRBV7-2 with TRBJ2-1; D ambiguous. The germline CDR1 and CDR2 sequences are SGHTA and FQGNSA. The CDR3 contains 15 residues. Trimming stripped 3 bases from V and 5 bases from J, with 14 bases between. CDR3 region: CASSLTSAPHNEQFF. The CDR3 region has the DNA TGTGCCAGCAGCTTGACTTCGGCACCACACAATGAGCAGTTCTTC.

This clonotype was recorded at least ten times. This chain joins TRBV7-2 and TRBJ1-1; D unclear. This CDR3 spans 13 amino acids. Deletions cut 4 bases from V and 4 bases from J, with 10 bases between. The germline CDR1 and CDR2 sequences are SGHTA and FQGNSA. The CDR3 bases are TGTGCCAGCAGCTACTCCCAAAGCACTGAAGCTTTCTTT. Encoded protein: CASSYSQSTEAFF.

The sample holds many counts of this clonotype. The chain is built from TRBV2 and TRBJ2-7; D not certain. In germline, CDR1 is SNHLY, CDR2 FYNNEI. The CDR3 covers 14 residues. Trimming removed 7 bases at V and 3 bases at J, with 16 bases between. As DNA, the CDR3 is TGTGCCAGCACGTACCTACAGCATATCTACGAGCAGTACTTC. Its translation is CASTYLQHIYEQYF.

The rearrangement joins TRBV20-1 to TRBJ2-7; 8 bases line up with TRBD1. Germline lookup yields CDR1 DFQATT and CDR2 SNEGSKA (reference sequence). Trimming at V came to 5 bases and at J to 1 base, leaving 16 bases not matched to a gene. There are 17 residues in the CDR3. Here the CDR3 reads CSARSAVQGAQSYEQYF. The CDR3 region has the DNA TGCAGTGCTCGTTCCGCAGTTCAGGGGGCCCAATCCTACGAGCAGTACTTC.

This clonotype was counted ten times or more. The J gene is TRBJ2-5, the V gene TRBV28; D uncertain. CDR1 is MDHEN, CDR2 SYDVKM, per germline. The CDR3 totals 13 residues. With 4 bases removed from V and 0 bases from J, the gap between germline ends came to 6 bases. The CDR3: CASSSANQETQYF. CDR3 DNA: TGTGCCAGCAGTTCCGCGAACCAAGAGACCCAGTACTTC.

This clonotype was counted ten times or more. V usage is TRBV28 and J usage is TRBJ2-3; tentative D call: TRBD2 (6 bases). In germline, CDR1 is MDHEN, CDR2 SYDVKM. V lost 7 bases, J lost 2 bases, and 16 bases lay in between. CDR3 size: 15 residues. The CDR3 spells CASTIGGDTTDTQYF. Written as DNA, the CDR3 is TGTGCCAGCACTATTGGAGGGGATACCACAGATACGCAGTATTTT.

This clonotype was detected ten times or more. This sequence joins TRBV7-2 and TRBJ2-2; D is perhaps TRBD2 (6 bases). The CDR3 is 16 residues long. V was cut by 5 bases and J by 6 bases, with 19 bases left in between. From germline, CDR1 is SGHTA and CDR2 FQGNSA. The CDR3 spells CASSPRTVSGAGELFF. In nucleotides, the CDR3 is TGTGCCAGCAGCCCGAGGACGGTCTCGGGGGCCGGGGAGCTGTTTTTT.

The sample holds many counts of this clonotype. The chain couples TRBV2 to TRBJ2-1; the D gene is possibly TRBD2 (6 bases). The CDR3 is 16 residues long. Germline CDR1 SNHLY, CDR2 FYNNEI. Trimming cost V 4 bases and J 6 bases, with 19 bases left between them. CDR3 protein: CASSGPGTRLANEQFF. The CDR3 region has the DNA TGTGCCAGCAGTGGGCCCGGGACTCGGCTCGCCAATGAGCAGTTCTTC.

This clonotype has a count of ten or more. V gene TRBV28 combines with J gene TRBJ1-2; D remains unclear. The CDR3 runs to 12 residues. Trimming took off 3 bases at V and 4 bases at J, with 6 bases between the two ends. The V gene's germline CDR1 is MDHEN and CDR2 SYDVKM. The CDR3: CASSFEGYGYTF. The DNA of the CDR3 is TGTGCCAGCAGTTTTGAGGGCTATGGCTACACCTTC.

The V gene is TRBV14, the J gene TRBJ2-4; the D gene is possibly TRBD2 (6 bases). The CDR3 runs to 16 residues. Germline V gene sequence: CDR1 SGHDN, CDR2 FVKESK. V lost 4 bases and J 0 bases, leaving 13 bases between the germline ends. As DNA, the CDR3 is TGTGCCAGCAGCCCCCGGGGGTTCCTAGCCAAAAACATTCAGTACTTC. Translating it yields CASSPRGFLAKNIQYF.

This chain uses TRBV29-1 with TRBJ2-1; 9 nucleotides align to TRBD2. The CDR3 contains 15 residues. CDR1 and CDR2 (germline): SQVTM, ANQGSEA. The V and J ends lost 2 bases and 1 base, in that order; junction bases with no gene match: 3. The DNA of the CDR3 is TGCAGCGTTGAAAAGCGGGAGGCGTCCTACAATGAGCAGTTCTTC. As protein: CSVEKREASYNEQFF.

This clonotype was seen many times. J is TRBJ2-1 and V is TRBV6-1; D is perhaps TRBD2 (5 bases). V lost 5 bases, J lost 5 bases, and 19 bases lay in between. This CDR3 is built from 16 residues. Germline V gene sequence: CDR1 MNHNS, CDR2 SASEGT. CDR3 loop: CASSLLAYGRDNEQFF. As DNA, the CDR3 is TGTGCCAGCAGTCTCCTAGCTTACGGTCGAGACAATGAGCAGTTCTTC.

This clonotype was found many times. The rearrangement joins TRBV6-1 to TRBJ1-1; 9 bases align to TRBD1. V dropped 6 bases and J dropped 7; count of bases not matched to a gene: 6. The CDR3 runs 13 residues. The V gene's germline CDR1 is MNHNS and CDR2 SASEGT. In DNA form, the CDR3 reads TGTGCCAGCAGCGACGACAGGGGGGATGAAGCTTTCTTT. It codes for CASSDDRGDEAFF.

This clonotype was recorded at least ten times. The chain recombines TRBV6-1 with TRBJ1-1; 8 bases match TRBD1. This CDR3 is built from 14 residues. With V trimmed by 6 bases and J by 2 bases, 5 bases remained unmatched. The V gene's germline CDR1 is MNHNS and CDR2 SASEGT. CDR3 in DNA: TGTGCCAGCAGGGAGGCAGGGGGCAACACTGAAGCTTTCTTT. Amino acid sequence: CASREAGGNTEAFF.